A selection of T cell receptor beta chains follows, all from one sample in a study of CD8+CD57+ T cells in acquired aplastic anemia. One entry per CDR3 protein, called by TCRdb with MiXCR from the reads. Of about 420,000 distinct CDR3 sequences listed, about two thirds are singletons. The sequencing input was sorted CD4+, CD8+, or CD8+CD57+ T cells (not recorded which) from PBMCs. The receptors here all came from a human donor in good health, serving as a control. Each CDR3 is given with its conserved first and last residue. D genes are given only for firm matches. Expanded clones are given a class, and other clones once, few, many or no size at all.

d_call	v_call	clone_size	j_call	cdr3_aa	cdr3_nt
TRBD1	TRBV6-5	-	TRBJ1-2	CASSYPRTGVYGYTF	TGTGCCAGCAGTTACCCTAGGACAGGGGTCTATGGCTACACCTTC
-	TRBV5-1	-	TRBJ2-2	CASSLAGENSLFF	TGTGCCAGCAGCTTGGCCGGGGAGAATTCGCTGTTTTTT
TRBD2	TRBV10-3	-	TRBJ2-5	CAISVGTSGAQETQYF	TGTGCCATCAGTGTAGGGACTAGCGGGGCCCAAGAGACCCAGTACTTC
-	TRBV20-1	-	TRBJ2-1	CSAWDSTIEEQFF	TGCAGTGCCTGGGACTCAACAATAGAAGAGCAGTTCTTC
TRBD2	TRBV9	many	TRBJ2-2	CASSPGLAGGIGELFF	TGTGCCAGCAGCCCTGGACTAGCGGGGGGAATCGGGGAGCTGTTTTTT
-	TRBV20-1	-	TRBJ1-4	CSAPRTDEKLFF	TGCAGTGCCCCGAGGACCGATGAAAAACTGTTTTTT
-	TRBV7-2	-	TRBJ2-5	CASSRPGPNRPQHQYF	TGTGCCAGCAGTAGACCGGGACCAAATCGGCCCCAGCATCAGTACTTC
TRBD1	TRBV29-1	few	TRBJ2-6	CSVTGQDITTSSSGANVLTF	TGCAGCGTGACAGGGCAGGATATAACGACTTCGAGCTCTGGGGCCAACGTCCTGACTTTC
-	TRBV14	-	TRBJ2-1	CASSQDERWDISYNEQFF	TGTGCCAGCAGCCAAGATGAGCGGTGGGACATTTCCTACAATGAGCAGTTCTTC
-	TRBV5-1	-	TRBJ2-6	CASSKGGFSGANVLTF	TGTGCCAGCAGCAAAGGCGGATTCTCTGGGGCCAACGTCCTGACTTTC
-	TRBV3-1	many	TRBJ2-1	CASSQDRYNEQFF	TGTGCCAGCAGCCAAGATCGGTACAATGAGCAGTTCTTC
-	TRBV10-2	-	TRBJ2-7	CASSEGQRYEQYF	TGCGCCAGCAGTGAAGGACAGCGCTACGAGCAGTACTTC
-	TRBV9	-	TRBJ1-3	CASSLEARMGATDF	TGTGCCAGCAGCTTAGAGGCGAGGATGGGGGCAACAGATTTT
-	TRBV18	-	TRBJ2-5	CASSRGVGESETQYF	TGTGCCAGCTCACGTGGCGTAGGAGAGTCGGAGACCCAGTACTTC
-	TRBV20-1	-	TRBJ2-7	CSASEPGSVSSYEQYF	TGCAGTGCTAGCGAACCTGGGAGTGTTTCCTCCTACGAGCAGTACTTC
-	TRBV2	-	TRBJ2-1	CASSLDGSMTGELF	TGTGCCAGCAGCCTCGACGGGTCAATGACCGGGGAGCTGTTC
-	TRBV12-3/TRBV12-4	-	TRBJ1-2	CASSFEWATSSEGYTF	TGTGCCAGCAGTTTCGAATGGGCCACCTCGTCGGAGGGCTACACCTTC
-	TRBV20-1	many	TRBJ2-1	CSAEMGVAALNEQFF	TGCAGTGCTGAGATGGGGGTGGCAGCGTTGAATGAGCAGTTCTTC
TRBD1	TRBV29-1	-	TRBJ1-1	CSGGNRGVTEAFF	TGCAGCGGCGGTAACAGGGGAGTCACTGAAGCTTTCTTT
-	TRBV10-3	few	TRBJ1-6	CAIRGGKDSPLHF	TGTGCCATCAGAGGCGGTAAGGATTCACCCCTCCACTTT
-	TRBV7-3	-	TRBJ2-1	CASNQADNEQVF	TGTGCCAGCAACCAAGCGGACAATGAGCAGGTCTTC
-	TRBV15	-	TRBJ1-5	CVPTTLGQGLQPQHF	TGTGTGCCAACCACCCTGGGGCAGGGCCTTCAGCCCCAGCATTTT
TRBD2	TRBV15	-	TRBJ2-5	CATSRDRGGAVETQYF	TGTGCCACCAGCAGAGATCGGGGGGGGGCCGTAGAGACCCAGTACTTC
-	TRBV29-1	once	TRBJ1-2	CSVDASRADYGYTF	TGCAGCGTTGATGCGTCCAGAGCAGACTATGGCTACACCTTC
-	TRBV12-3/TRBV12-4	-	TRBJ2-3	CASSGTGQYTDTQYF	TGTGCCAGCAGCGGTACAGGACAGTACACAGATACGCAGTATTTT
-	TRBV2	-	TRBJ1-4	CASSSGGNERLFF	TGTGCCAGCAGCTCCGGGGGGAATGAAAGACTGTTTTTC